These T cell receptor beta chains were read from a single sample in a study of OX40 agonist ivuxolimab in advanced cancers. The assay was immunoSEQ multiplex PCR, and TCRdb's table has in-frame clones only and misses some. The sample yields 15,000 to 20,000 clones, 72% seen once. Sequences were derived from CD4+ or CD8+ T cells sorted from blood, sampled in a trial of the OX40 agonist ivuxolimab. The origin of the receptors is an adult with an advanced solid tumor such as melanoma, head and neck, liver or kidney cancer. Each CDR3 is given with its conserved first and last residue. The D gene is left open where the match is weak. Only part of the rows carry a size: once, few, many, or a class if the clone is expanded.

CDR3 protein: CASSENTEAFF; CDR3 DNA: TGTGCCAGCTCCGAGAACACTGAAGCTTTCTTT; D gene: NA; J gene: TRBJ1-1; V gene: TRBV7-9; CDR3 length: 11; clone size: NA
CDR3 protein: CASSQKIEAQHNEQFF; CDR3 DNA: TGCGCCAGCAGCCAAAAGATAGAGGCCCAGCACAATGAGCAGTTCTTC; D gene: NA; J gene: TRBJ2-1; V gene: TRBV4-1; CDR3 length: 16; clone size: few
CDR3 protein: CASTETGAHTDTQYF; CDR3 DNA: TGTGCCAGCACCGAGACAGGGGCACACACAGATACGCAGTATTTT; D gene: TRBD1; J gene: TRBJ2-3; V gene: TRBV9; CDR3 length: 15; clone size: NA
CDR3 protein: CASSAGTPYEQYF; CDR3 DNA: TGCGCCAGCAGCGCCGGGACGCCGTACGAGCAGTACTTC; D gene: NA; J gene: TRBJ2-7; V gene: TRBV5-1; CDR3 length: 13; clone size: NA
CDR3 protein: CASSPTDIRSSYNEQFF; CDR3 DNA: TGTGCCAGCAGCCCCACGGACATCCGGAGCTCCTACAATGAGCAGTTCTTC; D gene: NA; J gene: TRBJ2-1; V gene: TRBV7-9; CDR3 length: 17; clone size: once
CDR3 protein: CASSLMAPRGVSEKLFF; CDR3 DNA: TGTGCCAGCAGCTTGATGGCCCCCCGCGGGGTATCGGAAAAACTGTTTTTT; D gene: NA; J gene: TRBJ1-4; V gene: TRBV7-6; CDR3 length: 17; clone size: NA
CDR3 protein: CACGRGGQFF; CDR3 DNA: TGTGCCTGCGGGCGGGGGGGGCAGTTCTTC; D gene: TRBD2; J gene: TRBJ2-1; V gene: TRBV27; CDR3 length: 10; clone size: NA
CDR3 protein: CASSLGPPSPGSEQYF; CDR3 DNA: TGTGCCAGCAGTTTGGGGCCTCCCTCCCCCGGTAGTGAGCAGTACTTC; D gene: NA; J gene: TRBJ2-7; V gene: TRBV28; CDR3 length: 16; clone size: NA
CDR3 protein: CASSFSTEAFF; CDR3 DNA: TGTGCCAGCAGTTTTTCCACTGAAGCTTTCTTT; D gene: NA; J gene: TRBJ1-1; V gene: TRBV28; CDR3 length: 11; clone size: NA
CDR3 protein: CASSQEEVETEAFF; CDR3 DNA: TGCGCCAGCAGCCAAGAAGAGGTGGAAACTGAAGCTTTCTTT; D gene: NA; J gene: TRBJ1-1; V gene: TRBV4-3; CDR3 length: 14; clone size: NA
CDR3 protein: CASSRGPQYQETQYF; CDR3 DNA: TGCGCCAGCAGCCGGGGGCCCCAGTACCAAGAGACCCAGTACTTC; D gene: NA; J gene: TRBJ2-5; V gene: TRBV4-1; CDR3 length: 15; clone size: NA
CDR3 protein: CASRYRYNEQFF; CDR3 DNA: TGTGCCAGCAGGTACAGGTACAATGAGCAGTTCTTC; D gene: NA; J gene: TRBJ2-1; V gene: TRBV7-2; CDR3 length: 12; clone size: NA
CDR3 protein: CASSLAGAPSYEQYF; CDR3 DNA: TGTGCCAGCAGCTTGGCTGGGGCCCCCTCCTACGAGCAGTACTTC; D gene: NA; J gene: TRBJ2-7; V gene: TRBV5-6; CDR3 length: 15; clone size: once
CDR3 protein: CASSESGTGSTDTQYF; CDR3 DNA: TGTGCCAGCAGCGAGAGTGGGACAGGGAGCACAGATACGCAGTATTTT; D gene: TRBD1; J gene: TRBJ2-3; V gene: TRBV9; CDR3 length: 16; clone size: NA
CDR3 protein: CASSLGLGSEQFF; CDR3 DNA: TGTGCCAGCAGCTTGGGTCTTGGTAGTGAGCAGTTCTTC; D gene: NA; J gene: TRBJ2-1; V gene: TRBV5-4; CDR3 length: 13; clone size: NA
CDR3 protein: CASSSTTGGANTGELFF; CDR3 DNA: TGTGCCAGCAGCTCCACAACAGGGGGGGCGAACACCGGGGAGCTGTTTTTT; D gene: NA; J gene: TRBJ2-2; V gene: TRBV7-6; CDR3 length: 17; clone size: NA
CDR3 protein: CASRRGQGTEAFF; CDR3 DNA: TGTGCCAGCAGGAGGGGACAGGGGACTGAAGCTTTCTTT; D gene: TRBD1; J gene: TRBJ1-1; V gene: TRBV7-9; CDR3 length: 13; clone size: few
CDR3 protein: CASSHSLQGATGANVLTF; CDR3 DNA: TGTGCCAGCAGCCATAGTTTACAGGGGGCCACTGGGGCCAACGTCCTGACTTTC; D gene: TRBD1; J gene: TRBJ2-6; V gene: TRBV11-3; CDR3 length: 18; clone size: NA
CDR3 protein: CASSLTLENTEAFF; CDR3 DNA: TGTGCCAGCAGTTTAACGCTAGAGAACACTGAAGCTTTCTTT; D gene: NA; J gene: TRBJ1-1; V gene: TRBV28; CDR3 length: 14; clone size: NA
CDR3 protein: CASSLDKPSGGLPYNEQFF; CDR3 DNA: TGTGCCAGCAGCTTAGACAAACCTAGCGGGGGCCTTCCTTACAATGAGCAGTTCTTC; D gene: TRBD2; J gene: TRBJ2-1; V gene: TRBV7-9; CDR3 length: 19; clone size: NA
CDR3 protein: CASTLAANTGELFF; CDR3 DNA: TGCGCCAGCACTCTAGCGGCGAACACCGGGGAGCTGTTTTTT; D gene: TRBD2; J gene: TRBJ2-2; V gene: TRBV4-3; CDR3 length: 14; clone size: few
CDR3 protein: CSVVLRRQGGTGELFF; CDR3 DNA: TGCAGCGTTGTTCTGCGTCGGCAGGGGGGCACCGGGGAGCTGTTTTTT; D gene: NA; J gene: TRBJ2-2; V gene: TRBV29-1; CDR3 length: 16; clone size: NA
CDR3 protein: CATRETGGSYGYTF; CDR3 DNA: TGTGCCACCAGGGAGACAGGGGGTTCCTATGGCTACACCTTC; D gene: TRBD1; J gene: TRBJ1-2; V gene: TRBV15; CDR3 length: 14; clone size: once
CDR3 protein: CASSYSTGKNTGELFF; CDR3 DNA: TGTGCCAGCAGTTACTCAACAGGGAAGAACACCGGGGAGCTGTTTTTT; D gene: NA; J gene: TRBJ2-2; V gene: TRBV6-6; CDR3 length: 16; clone size: NA
CDR3 protein: CASAGTRETQYF; CDR3 DNA: TGTGCCAGCGCGGGGACAAGGGAGACCCAGTACTTC; D gene: NA; J gene: TRBJ2-5; V gene: TRBV7-9; CDR3 length: 12; clone size: NA
CDR3 protein: CASSITGGSYEQYF; CDR3 DNA: TGTGCCAGTAGTATAACCGGCGGATCCTACGAGCAGTACTTC; D gene: NA; J gene: TRBJ2-7; V gene: TRBV19; CDR3 length: 14; clone size: NA
CDR3 protein: CASSVGGGMGEQFF; CDR3 DNA: TGTGCCAGCAGCGTAGGAGGGGGGATGGGTGAGCAGTTCTTC; D gene: NA; J gene: TRBJ2-1; V gene: TRBV9; CDR3 length: 14; clone size: NA
CDR3 protein: CASSDRGHGYTF; CDR3 DNA: TGTGCCAGCAGTGACAGGGGGCACGGCTACACCTTC; D gene: TRBD1; J gene: TRBJ1-2; V gene: TRBV27; CDR3 length: 12; clone size: NA
CDR3 protein: CASSLSGNSYNEQFF; CDR3 DNA: TGTGCCAGCAGCTTATCTGGCAACTCCTACAATGAGCAGTTCTTC; D gene: NA; J gene: TRBJ2-1; V gene: TRBV11-3; CDR3 length: 15; clone size: many
CDR3 protein: CASNRGPGEQPQHF; CDR3 DNA: TGTGCCAGCAACAGGGGTCCTGGGGAGCAGCCCCAGCATTTT; D gene: TRBD1; J gene: TRBJ1-5; V gene: TRBV5-6; CDR3 length: 14; clone size: NA
CDR3 protein: CASSSSPQGMGQNIQYF; CDR3 DNA: TGTGCCAGCAGCTCTTCCCCCCAGGGAATGGGCCAAAACATTCAGTACTTC; D gene: NA; J gene: TRBJ2-4; V gene: TRBV11-3; CDR3 length: 17; clone size: NA
CDR3 protein: CASSLFQINQPQHF; CDR3 DNA: TGTGCCAGCAGTTTATTCCAGATCAATCAGCCCCAGCATTTT; D gene: NA; J gene: TRBJ1-5; V gene: TRBV28; CDR3 length: 14; clone size: NA
CDR3 protein: CASSLDSAYGYTF; CDR3 DNA: TGTGCCAGCAGCCTAGACAGTGCCTATGGCTACACCTTC; D gene: NA; J gene: TRBJ1-2; V gene: TRBV7-9; CDR3 length: 13; clone size: NA
CDR3 protein: CASSVLSGETATQYF; CDR3 DNA: TGTGCCAGCAGCGTATTGAGCGGGGAAACTGCTACGCAGTATTTT; D gene: TRBD2; J gene: TRBJ2-3; V gene: TRBV9; CDR3 length: 15; clone size: NA
CDR3 protein: CASSEAGTARGYTF; CDR3 DNA: TGTGCCAGCAGTGAAGCGGGGACAGCGAGGGGCTACACCTTC; D gene: TRBD1; J gene: TRBJ1-2; V gene: TRBV6-1; CDR3 length: 14; clone size: medium-sized
CDR3 protein: CASSLDLRGQPQHF; CDR3 DNA: TGTGCCAGCAGCTTAGATTTAAGGGGTCAGCCCCAGCATTTT; D gene: NA; J gene: TRBJ1-5; V gene: TRBV11-2; CDR3 length: 14; clone size: NA
CDR3 protein: CASRLAGFSDTQYF; CDR3 DNA: TGCGCCAGTAGACTAGCGGGGTTCTCAGATACGCAGTATTTT; D gene: TRBD2; J gene: TRBJ2-3; V gene: TRBV4-1; CDR3 length: 14; clone size: few
CDR3 protein: CASSFTGVRGALHF; CDR3 DNA: TGTGCCAGCAGCTTCACAGGGGTGAGGGGGGCCCTCCACTTT; D gene: TRBD1; J gene: TRBJ1-6; V gene: TRBV7-8; CDR3 length: 14; clone size: medium-sized
CDR3 protein: CASSPRTGGYNQPQHF; CDR3 DNA: TGTGCCAGCAGCCCCCGGACAGGGGGTTACAATCAGCCCCAGCATTTT; D gene: TRBD1; J gene: TRBJ1-5; V gene: TRBV7-8; CDR3 length: 16; clone size: NA
CDR3 protein: CASSVPSNTGELFF; CDR3 DNA: TGTGCCAGTTCTGTCCCATCGAACACCGGGGAGCTGTTTTTT; D gene: NA; J gene: TRBJ2-2; V gene: TRBV19; CDR3 length: 14; clone size: few
CDR3 protein: CASSLEFAMTSYNEQFF; CDR3 DNA: TGTGCCAGCAGCTTAGAATTCGCGATGACCTCCTACAATGAGCAGTTCTTC; D gene: NA; J gene: TRBJ2-1; V gene: TRBV11-2; CDR3 length: 17; clone size: NA